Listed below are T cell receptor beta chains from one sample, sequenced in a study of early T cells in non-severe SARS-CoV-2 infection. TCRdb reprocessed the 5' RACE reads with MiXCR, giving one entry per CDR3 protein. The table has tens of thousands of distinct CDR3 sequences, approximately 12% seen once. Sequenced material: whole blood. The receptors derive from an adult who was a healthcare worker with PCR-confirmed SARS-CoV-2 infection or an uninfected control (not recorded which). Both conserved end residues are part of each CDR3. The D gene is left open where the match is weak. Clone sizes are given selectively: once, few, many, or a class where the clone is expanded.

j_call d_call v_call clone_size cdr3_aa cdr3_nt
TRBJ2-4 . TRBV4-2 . CASSQESLAGDVDIQYF TGTGCCAGCAGCCAAGAATCACTAGCAGGGGATGTGGACATTCAGTACTTC
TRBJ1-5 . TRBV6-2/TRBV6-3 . CASSSGQDSNQPQHF TGTGCCAGCAGTTCGGGACAAGATAGCAATCAGCCCCAGCATTTT
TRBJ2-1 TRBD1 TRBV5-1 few CASSPGQLLGNEQFF TGCGCCAGCAGCCCGGGACAGCTATTGGGCAATGAGCAGTTCTTC
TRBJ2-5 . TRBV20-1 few CSANTELETQYF TGCAGTGCTAACACAGAGTTAGAGACCCAGTACTTC
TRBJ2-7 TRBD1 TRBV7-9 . CASSGGQVRYEQYF TGTGCCAGCAGCGGGGGACAGGTTAGATACGAGCAGTACTTC
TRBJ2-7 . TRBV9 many CASSPGGSSSYEQYF TGTGCCAGCAGCCCCGGGGGAAGTAGCTCCTACGAGCAGTACTTC
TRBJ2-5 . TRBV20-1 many CSANDQGYQETQYF TGCAGTGCTAACGATCAGGGATACCAAGAGACCCAGTACTTC
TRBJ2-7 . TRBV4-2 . CASSQDKRVHEQYF TGTGCCAGCAGCCAAGATAAGCGGGTCCACGAGCAGTACTTC
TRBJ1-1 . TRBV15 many CATSKSTRDTSEAFF TGTGCCACCAGCAAATCGACCCGGGACACCTCTGAAGCTTTCTTT
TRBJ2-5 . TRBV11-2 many CASSQEGVTQYF TGTGCCAGCTCCCAGGAGGGGGTGACCCAGTACTTC
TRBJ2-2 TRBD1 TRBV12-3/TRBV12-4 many CASIGGTGGAGELFF TGTGCCAGCATCGGAGGGACAGGGGGCGCCGGGGAGCTGTTTTTT
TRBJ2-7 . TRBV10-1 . CASSPNRVGEQYF TGCGCCAGCAGTCCTAACAGGGTAGGCGAGCAGTACTTC
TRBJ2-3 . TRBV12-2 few CASRLAQGKDTQYF TGTGCAAGTCGCTTAGCCCAGGGCAAAGATACGCAGTATTTT
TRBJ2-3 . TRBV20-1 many CSAREFKGADTQYF TGCAGTGCTAGAGAATTTAAGGGGGCAGATACGCAGTATTTT
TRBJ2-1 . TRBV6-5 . CASSYAMGPEAINEQFF TGTGCCAGCAGTTACGCTATGGGGCCCGAGGCGATCAATGAGCAGTTCTTC
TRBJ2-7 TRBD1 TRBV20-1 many CSAPPRDRNYEQYF TGCAGTGCACCACCGAGGGACAGGAACTACGAGCAGTACTTC
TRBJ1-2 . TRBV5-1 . CASRRSGEGYGYTF TGCGCCAGCCGGAGAAGTGGTGAGGGATATGGCTACACCTTC
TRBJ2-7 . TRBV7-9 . CASSAAGRLFYEQYF TGTGCCAGCAGCGCAGCCGGGCGACTTTTCTACGAGCAGTACTTC
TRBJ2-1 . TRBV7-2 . CASSRDWVGEQFF TGTGCCAGCAGCCGGGACTGGGTTGGTGAGCAGTTCTTC
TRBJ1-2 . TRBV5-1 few CASSLKGDGYTF TGCGCCAGCAGCTTGAAGGGGGATGGCTACACCTTC
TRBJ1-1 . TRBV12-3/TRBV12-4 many CAISARRGTEAFF TGTGCCATCTCCGCGAGGAGGGGCACTGAAGCTTTCTTT
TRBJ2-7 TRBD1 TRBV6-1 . CASSELSTGWGRVYYEQYF TGTGCCAGCAGTGAACTGTCGACAGGGTGGGGAAGGGTTTACTACGAGCAGTACTTC
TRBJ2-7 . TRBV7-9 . CASSSGQVYEQYF TGTGCCAGCAGCTCGGGACAAGTCTACGAGCAGTACTTC
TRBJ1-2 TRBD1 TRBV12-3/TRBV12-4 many CASSFPLTGVDYGYTF TGTGCCAGCAGCTTCCCGCTGACAGGGGTGGACTATGGCTACACCTTC
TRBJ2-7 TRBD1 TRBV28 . CASTRTGRPYEQYF TGTGCCAGCACCAGGACAGGGCGCCCCTACGAGCAGTACTTC
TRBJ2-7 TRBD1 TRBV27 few CASSLSWDSYEQYF TGTGCCAGCAGTTTATCGTGGGACAGCTACGAGCAGTACTTC
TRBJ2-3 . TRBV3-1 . CASSQAAGTADTQYF TGTGCCAGCAGCCAGGCGGCGGGGACCGCAGATACGCAGTATTTT
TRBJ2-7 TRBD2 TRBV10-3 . CAISDRLAVLEQYF TGTGCCATCAGTGATCGGCTAGCGGTTCTCGAGCAGTACTTC
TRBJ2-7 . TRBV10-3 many CAIRARAEYEQYF TGTGCCATCAGGGCGCGGGCTGAATACGAGCAGTACTTC
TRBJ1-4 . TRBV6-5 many CASSYWGHRGEKLFF TGTGCCAGCAGTTACTGGGGACACAGAGGGGAAAAACTGTTTTTT
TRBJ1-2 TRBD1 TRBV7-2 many CASSLGTGGGYTF TGTGCCAGCAGCTTGGGGACAGGGGGAGGCTACACCTTC
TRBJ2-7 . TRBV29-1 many CSVFGFSYEQYF TGCAGCGTTTTTGGTTTCTCCTACGAGCAGTACTTC
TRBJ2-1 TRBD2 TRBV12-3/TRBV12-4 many CASSRTSGGSYNEQFF TGTGCCAGCAGCAGGACTAGCGGGGGCTCCTACAATGAGCAGTTCTTC
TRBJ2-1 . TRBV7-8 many CASSRYSGDYNEQFF TGTGCCAGCAGCCGCTATAGCGGCGACTACAATGAGCAGTTCTTC
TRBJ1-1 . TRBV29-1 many CSVDVRVRGTEAFF TGCAGCGTTGATGTGAGGGTCAGGGGCACTGAAGCTTTCTTT
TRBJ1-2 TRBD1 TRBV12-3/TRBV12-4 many CASSPRDRGYGYTF TGTGCCAGCAGTCCTCGGGACAGGGGATATGGCTACACCTTC
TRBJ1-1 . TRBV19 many CASSIGAAEAFF TGTGCCAGTAGTATTGGGGCGGCTGAAGCTTTCTTT